The sequence of this TCR beta chain was determined in a study of blood T cell repertoires in COVID-19. Study-level information: The samples span acute and convalescent COVID-19 from the United States, Italy and Spain.

Individuals drawn from under 30 US areas were roughly 18 to 95 years old. Among Cohort 3 donors, those recovered had two negative PCRs, clearance, or symptom resolution. The authors' processing: The assay estimated nucleated cells by amplifying reference gene primers. Assay used: immunoSEQ multiplex PCR; TCRdb lists only in-frame clones, some missing. V and J calls plus clone size are reproduced from that table; the DNA served to infer D and trimming. Counted here are about 250,000 clones, approximately 84% occurring once; the ten biggest clones make up 15% to 18%. Trimming shortened V by 7 bases and J by 1 base, and 10 bases separated the two germline ends. The CDR3 loop spans 14 amino acids. Germline values: CDR1 MNHEY, CDR2 SVGAGI.

Material: PBMCs or T cells enriched from blood (not recorded which). The chain is built from TRBV6-5 and TRBJ2-2, with a tentative D call TRBD1 (5 bases). The clonotype originates from a man between 18 and 29 years old who had recovered from COVID-19. The CDR3 sequence is CASNLQGNTGELFF. The CDR3, as DNA: TGTGCCAGCAACCTCCAGGGGAACACCGGGGAGCTGTTTTTT.